This T cell receptor beta chain was captured by sequencing in a study of blood T cell repertoires in COVID-19. On the study more broadly: Samples taken during acute and convalescent COVID-19 were collected in the United States, Italy and Spain. Sample material is recorded as cDNA or gDNA derived from T cells, B-cell-depleted T cells, or PBMCs.

This CDR3 is built from 16 residues. Per the original methods: Amplification of reference gene primers was used by the study to estimate nucleated cell counts. The protocol was immunoSEQ multiplex PCR, while the TCRdb copy is restricted to in-frame clones and leaves out a portion. V and J calls and clone size are given by that table; D and trimming were obtained from the DNA. This sample carries some 180,000 clones, 80% to 85% of them seen once, and the ten largest clones take about 6.7%. Enrolment of Seattle patients took place during active infection, and they were followed longitudinally. What was sequenced was peripheral blood. This rearrangement joins TRBV21-1 to TRBJ1-1; no check of the table's D call, TRBD1, against the DNA was made. TRBV21-1 is reported as a pseudogene. This TCR was sampled from a woman between 40 and 50 years old with COVID-19, enrolled during active disease. The CDR3 nucleotides are TGTGCCAGCAGCCCCTGGGGACAGGGGAGAGGGACTGAAGCTTTCTTT. It translates to CASSPWGQGRGTEAFF.